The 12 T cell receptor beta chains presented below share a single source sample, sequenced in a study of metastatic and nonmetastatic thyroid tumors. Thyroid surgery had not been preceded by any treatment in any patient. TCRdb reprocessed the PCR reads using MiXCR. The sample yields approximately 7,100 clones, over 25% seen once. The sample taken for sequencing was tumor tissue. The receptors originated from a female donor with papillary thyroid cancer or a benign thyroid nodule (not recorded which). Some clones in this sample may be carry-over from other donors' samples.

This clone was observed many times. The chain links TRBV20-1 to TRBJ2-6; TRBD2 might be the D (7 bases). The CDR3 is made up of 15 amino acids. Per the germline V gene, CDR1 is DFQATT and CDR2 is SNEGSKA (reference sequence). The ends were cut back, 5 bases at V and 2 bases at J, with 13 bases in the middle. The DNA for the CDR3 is TGCAGTGCTTCTGGGGGGGCCCCTGGGGCCAACGTCCTGACTTTC. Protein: CSASGGAPGANVLTF.

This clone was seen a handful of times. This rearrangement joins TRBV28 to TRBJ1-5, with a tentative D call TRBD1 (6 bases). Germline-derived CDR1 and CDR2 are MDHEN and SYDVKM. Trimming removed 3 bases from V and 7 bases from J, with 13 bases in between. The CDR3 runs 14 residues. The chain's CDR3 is CASSFPRGHQPQHF. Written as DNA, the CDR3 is TGTGCCAGCAGTTTCCCTCGGGGGCACCAGCCCCAGCATTTT.

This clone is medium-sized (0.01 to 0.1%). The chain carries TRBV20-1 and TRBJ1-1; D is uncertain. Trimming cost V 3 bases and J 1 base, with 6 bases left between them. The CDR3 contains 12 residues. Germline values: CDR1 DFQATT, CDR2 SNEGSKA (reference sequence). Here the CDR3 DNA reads TGCAGTGCTAGTGAACAGAACACTGAAGCTTTCTTT. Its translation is CSASEQNTEAFF.

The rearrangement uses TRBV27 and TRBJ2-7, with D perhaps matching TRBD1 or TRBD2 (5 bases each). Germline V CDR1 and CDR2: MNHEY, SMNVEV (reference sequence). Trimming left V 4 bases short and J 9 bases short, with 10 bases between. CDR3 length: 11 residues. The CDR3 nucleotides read TGTGCCAGCAGTTCCGACAGCGGGCAGTACTTC. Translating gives CASSSDSGQYF.

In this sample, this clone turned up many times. The CDR3 DNA reads as TGTGCCAGCAGCGTAGGCGCTAGCGCAATTACCGATACGCAGTATTTT. It yields the protein CASSVGASAITDTQYF. The rearrangement links TRBV9 to TRBJ2-3; possibly TRBD2 for D (6 bases). Trimming took 0 bases from V and 6 from J, leaving 17 bases between them. The CDR3 is made up of 16 amino acids. Germline CDR1 and CDR2: SGDLS and YYNGEE. The full variable domain, rest sourced from reference TRBV9 and TRBJ2-3, is DSGVTQTPKHLITATGQRVTLRCSPRSGDLSVYWYQQSLDQGLQFLIQYYNGEERAKGNILERFSAQQFPDLHSELNLSSLELGDSALYFCASSVGASAITDTQYFGPGTRLTVL.

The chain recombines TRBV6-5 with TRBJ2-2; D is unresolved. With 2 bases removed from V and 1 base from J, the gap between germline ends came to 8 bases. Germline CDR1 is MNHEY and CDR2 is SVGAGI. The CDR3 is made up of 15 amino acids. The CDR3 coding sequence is TGTGCCAGCAGTTACGGCAGCCGGAACACCGGGGAGCTGTTTTTT. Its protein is CASSYGSRNTGELFF.

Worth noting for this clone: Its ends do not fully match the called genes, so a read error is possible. CDR3 in DNA: TGTGCCAGCACTAAATCTGGATACACAATATATTTT. This translates into CASTKSGYTIYF. This sequence joins TRBV12-3 or TRBV12-4 and TRBJ1-3; D gene ambiguous. CDR3 length: 12 amino acids.

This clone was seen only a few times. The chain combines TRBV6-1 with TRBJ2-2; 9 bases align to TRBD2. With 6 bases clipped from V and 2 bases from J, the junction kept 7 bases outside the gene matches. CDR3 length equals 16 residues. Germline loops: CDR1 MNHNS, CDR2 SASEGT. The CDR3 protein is CASRVAGAPNTGELFF. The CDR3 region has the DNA TGTGCCAGCAGGGTAGCGGGGGCCCCAAACACCGGGGAGCTGTTTTTT.

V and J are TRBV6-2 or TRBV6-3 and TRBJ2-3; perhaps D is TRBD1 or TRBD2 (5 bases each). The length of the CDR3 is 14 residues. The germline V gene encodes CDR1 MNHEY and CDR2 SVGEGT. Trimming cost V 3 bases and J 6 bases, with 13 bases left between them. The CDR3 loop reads CASSYRIGGDTQYF. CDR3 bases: TGTGCCAGCAGTTATCGAATTGGGGGTGATACGCAGTATTTT.

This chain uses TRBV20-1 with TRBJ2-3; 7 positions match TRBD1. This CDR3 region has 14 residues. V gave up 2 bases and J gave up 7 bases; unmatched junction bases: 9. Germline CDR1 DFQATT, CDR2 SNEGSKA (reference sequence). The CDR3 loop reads CSARQQGSGHTQYF. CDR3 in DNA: TGCAGTGCTAGACAACAGGGGTCTGGGCATACGCAGTATTTT.

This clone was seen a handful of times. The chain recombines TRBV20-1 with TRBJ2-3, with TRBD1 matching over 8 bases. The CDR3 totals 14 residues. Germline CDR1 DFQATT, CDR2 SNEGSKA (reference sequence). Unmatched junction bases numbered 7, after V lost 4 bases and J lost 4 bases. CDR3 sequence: CSAIRDRFSDTQYF. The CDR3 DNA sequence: TGCAGTGCTATTCGGGACAGGTTTTCAGATACGCAGTATTTT.

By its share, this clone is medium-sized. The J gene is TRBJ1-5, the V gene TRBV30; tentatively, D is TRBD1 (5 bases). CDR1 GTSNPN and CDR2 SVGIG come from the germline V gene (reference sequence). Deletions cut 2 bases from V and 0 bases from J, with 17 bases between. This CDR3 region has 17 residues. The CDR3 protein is CAWSIRGTGSSNQPQHF. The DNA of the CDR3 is TGTGCCTGGAGTATTCGGGGGACGGGGTCTAGCAATCAGCCCCAGCATTTT.